This TCR beta chain was sequenced for a study of CD8 T cells in Susac syndrome. The authors reverse transcribed roughly 0.5 to 1 ug RNA with random hexamers. MiXCR, run by TCRdb on the immunoSEQ multiplex PCR reads, gives a single entry per CDR3 protein. The data show about 140,000 distinct CDR3 sequences, over 90% seen once. The study sequenced TCR beta in blood CD8+ and CD4+ T cells. Negative isolation was applied to CD8+ and CD4+ T cells, and FACS enrichment was applied to TEMRA cells. CDR3 size: 18 residues. The V end was cut by 0 bases, the J end by 0 bases, with 13 bases between. Looked up from germline, CDR1 is SGHRS and CDR2 is YFSETQ. This clonotype was recorded only once.

The J gene is TRBJ2-6, the V gene TRBV5-1, with a possible D match to TRBD2 (6 bases). This TCR was recovered from a human donor with Susac syndrome. Source material: CD4+ T cells from PBMCs. The CDR3, as DNA: TGCGCCAGCAGCTTGGACGGGGGTGGGGGCTCTGGGGCCAACGTCCTGACTTTC. Its translation: CASSLDGGGGSGANVLTF.